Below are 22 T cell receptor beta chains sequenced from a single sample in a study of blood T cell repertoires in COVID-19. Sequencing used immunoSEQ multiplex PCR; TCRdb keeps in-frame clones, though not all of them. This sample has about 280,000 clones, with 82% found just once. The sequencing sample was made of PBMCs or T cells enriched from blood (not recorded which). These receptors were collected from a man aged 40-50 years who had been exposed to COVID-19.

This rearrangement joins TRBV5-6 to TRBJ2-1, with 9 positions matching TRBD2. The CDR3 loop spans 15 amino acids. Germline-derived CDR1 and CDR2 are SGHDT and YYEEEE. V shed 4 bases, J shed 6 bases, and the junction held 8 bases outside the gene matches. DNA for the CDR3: TGTGCCAGCAGCCTAACTCAGCGGGAGGTCAATGAGCAGTTCTTC. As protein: CASSLTQREVNEQFF.

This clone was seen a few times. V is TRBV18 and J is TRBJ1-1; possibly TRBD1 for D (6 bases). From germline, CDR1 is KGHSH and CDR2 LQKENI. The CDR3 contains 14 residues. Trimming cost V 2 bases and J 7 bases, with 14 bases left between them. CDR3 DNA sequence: TGTGCCAGCTCACCAGAGGCGACAGGTTTTGAAGCTTTCTTT. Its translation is CASSPEATGFEAFF. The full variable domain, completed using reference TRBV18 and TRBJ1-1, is NAGVMQNPRHLVRRRGQEARLRCSPMKGHSHVYWYRQLPEEGLKFMVYLQKENIIDESGMPKERFSAEFPKEGPSILRIQQVVRGDSAAYFCASSPEATGFEAFFGQGTRLTVV.

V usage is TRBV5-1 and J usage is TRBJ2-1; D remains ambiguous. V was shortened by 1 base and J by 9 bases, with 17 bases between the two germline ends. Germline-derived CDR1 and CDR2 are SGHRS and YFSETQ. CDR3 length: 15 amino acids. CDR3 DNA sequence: TGCGCCAGCAGCTTGTCTGGCGGAGTTCGCGGTGAGCAGTTCTTC. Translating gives CASSLSGGVRGEQFF.

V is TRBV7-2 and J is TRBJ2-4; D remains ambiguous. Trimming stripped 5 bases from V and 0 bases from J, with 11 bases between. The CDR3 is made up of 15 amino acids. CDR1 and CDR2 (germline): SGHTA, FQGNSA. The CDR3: CASSAPQIAKNIQYF. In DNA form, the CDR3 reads TGTGCCAGCAGCGCCCCACAGATAGCCAAAAACATTCAGTACTTC.

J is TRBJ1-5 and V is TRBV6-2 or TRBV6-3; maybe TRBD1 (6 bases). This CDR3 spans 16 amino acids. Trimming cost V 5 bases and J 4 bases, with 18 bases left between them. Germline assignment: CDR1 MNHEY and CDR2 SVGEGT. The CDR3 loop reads CASSEDRGILNQPQHF. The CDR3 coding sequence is TGTGCCAGCAGTGAGGACAGAGGGATCCTAAATCAGCCCCAGCATTTT.

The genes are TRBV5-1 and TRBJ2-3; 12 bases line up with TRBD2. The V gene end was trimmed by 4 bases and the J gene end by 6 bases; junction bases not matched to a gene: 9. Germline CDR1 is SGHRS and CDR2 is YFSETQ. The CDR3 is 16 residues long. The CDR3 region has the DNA TGCGCCAGCAGCACCGGGACTAGCGGGTTTGGTGATACGCAGTATTTT. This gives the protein CASSTGTSGFGDTQYF.

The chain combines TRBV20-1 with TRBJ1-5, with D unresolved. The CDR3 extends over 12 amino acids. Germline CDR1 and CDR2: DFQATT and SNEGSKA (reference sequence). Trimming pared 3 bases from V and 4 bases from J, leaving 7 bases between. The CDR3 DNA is TGCAGTGCTAGTAACGGTAATCAGCCCCAGCATTTT. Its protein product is CSASNGNQPQHF.

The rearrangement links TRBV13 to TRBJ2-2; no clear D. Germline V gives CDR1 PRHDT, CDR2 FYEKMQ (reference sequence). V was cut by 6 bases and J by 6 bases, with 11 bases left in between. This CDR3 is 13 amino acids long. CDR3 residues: CASRARAAGELFF. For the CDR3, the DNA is TGTGCCAGCAGGGCCCGCGCGGCCGGGGAGCTGTTTTTT.

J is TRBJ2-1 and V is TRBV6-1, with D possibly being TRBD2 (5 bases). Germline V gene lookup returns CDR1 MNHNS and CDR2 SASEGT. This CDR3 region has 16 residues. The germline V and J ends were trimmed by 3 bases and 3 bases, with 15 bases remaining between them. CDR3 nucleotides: TGTGCCAGCAGTGATCCAACTAGGATCTACTACAATGAGCAGTTCTTC. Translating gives CASSDPTRIYYNEQFF.

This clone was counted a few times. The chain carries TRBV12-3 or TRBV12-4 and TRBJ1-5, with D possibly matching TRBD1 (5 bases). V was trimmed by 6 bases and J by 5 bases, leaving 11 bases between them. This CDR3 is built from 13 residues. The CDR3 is CASRRGVHQPQHF. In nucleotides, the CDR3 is TGTGCCAGCAGGCGGGGGGTCCATCAGCCCCAGCATTTT.

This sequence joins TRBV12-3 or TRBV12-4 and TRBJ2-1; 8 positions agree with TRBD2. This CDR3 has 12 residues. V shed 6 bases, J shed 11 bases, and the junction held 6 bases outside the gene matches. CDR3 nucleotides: TGTGCCAGCAGCCCCGTAGCGGGACAGCAGTTCTTC. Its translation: CASSPVAGQQFF.

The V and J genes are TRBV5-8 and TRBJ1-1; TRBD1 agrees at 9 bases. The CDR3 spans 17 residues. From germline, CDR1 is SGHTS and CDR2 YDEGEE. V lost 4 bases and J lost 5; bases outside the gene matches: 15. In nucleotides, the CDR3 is TGTGCCAGCAGCCCTGAAACAGGGGGCATGCTGCGGACTGAAGCTTTCTTT. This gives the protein CASSPETGGMLRTEAFF.

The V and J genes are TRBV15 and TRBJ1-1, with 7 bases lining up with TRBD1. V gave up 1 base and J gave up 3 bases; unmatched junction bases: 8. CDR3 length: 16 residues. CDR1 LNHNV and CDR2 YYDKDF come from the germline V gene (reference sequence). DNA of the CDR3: TGTGCCACCAGCAGAGGGACAGGCGTTGGGTACACTGAAGCTTTCTTT. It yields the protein CATSRGTGVGYTEAFF. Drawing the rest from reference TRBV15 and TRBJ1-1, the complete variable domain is DAMVIQNPRYQVTQFGKPVTLSCSQTLNHNVMYWYQQKSSQAPKLLFHYYDKDFNNEADTPDNFQSRRPNTSFCFLDIRSPGLGDTAMYLCATSRGTGVGYTEAFFGQGTRLTVV.

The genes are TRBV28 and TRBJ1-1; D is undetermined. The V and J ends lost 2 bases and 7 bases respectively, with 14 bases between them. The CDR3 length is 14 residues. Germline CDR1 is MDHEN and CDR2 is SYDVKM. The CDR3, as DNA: TGTGCCAGCAGTTTAGGTTCTGGGCTGGTTGAAGCTTTCTTT. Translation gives CASSLGSGLVEAFF.

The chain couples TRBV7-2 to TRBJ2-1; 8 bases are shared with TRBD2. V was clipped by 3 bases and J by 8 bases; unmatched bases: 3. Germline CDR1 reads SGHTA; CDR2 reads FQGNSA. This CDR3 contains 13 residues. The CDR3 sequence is CASSFGLADEQFF. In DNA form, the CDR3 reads TGTGCCAGCAGCTTTGGACTAGCCGATGAGCAGTTCTTC.

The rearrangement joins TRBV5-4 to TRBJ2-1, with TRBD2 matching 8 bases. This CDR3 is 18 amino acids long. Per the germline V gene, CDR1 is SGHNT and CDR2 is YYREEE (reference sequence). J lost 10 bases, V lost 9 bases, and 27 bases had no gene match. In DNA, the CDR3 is TGTGCCACCCAGGGGCGGGAGGACCTAGTAAACGGAATGAAGGAGCAGTTCTTC. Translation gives CATQGREDLVNGMKEQFF.

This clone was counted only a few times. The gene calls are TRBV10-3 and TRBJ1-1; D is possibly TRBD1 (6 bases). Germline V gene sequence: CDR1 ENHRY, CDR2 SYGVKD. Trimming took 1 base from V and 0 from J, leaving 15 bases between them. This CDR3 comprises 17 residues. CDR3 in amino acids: CAISELRRGSLNTEAFF. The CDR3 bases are TGTGCCATCAGTGAGTTAAGAAGGGGGTCCTTGAACACTGAAGCTTTCTTT.

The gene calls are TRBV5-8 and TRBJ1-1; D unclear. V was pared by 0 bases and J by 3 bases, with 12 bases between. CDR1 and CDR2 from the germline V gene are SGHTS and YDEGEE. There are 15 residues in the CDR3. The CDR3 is CASSLGISADTEAFF. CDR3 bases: TGTGCCAGCAGCTTGGGGATCTCGGCGGACACTGAAGCTTTCTTT.

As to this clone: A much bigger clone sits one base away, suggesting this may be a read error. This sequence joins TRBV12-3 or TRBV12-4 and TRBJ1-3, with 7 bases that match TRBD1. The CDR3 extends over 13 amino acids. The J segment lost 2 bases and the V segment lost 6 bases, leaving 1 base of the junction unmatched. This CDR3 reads CASSGTAGNTIYF. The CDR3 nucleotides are TGTGCCAGCAGCGGGACAGCTGGAAACACCATATATTTT.

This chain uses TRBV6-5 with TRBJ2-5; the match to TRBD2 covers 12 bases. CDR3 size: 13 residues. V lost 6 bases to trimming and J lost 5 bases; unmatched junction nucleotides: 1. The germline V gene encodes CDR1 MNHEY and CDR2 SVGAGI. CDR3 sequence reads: CASRGTSGETQYF. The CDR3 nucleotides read TGTGCCAGCAGGGGGACTAGCGGGGAGACCCAGTACTTC.

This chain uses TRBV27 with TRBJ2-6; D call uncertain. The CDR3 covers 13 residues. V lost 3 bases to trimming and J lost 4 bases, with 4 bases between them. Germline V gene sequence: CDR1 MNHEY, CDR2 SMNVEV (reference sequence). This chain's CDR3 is CASSFKGANVLTF. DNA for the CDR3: TGTGCCAGCAGTTTCAAAGGGGCCAACGTCCTGACTTTC.

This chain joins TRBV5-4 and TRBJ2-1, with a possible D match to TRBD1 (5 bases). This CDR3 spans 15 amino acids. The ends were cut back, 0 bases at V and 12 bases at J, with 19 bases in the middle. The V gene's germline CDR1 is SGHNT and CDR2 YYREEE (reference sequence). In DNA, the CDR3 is TGTGCCAGCAGCTTGGCAAAAGGGGCAAACTGGGGGCAGTTCTTC. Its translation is CASSLAKGANWGQFF.